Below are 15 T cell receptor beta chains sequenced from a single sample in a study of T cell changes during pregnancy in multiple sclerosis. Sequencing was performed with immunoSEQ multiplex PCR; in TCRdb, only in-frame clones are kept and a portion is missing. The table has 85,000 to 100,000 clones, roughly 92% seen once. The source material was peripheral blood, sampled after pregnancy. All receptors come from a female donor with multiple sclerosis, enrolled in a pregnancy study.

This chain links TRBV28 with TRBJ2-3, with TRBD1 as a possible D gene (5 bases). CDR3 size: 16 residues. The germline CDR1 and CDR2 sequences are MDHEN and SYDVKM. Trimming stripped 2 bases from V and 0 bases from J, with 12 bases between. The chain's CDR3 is CASSLALTGSTDTQYF. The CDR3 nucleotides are TGTGCCAGCAGTTTAGCACTAACAGGAAGCACAGATACGCAGTATTTT.

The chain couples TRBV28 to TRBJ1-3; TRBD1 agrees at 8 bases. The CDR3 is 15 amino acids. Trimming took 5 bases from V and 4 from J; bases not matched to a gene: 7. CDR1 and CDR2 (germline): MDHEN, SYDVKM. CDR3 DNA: TGTGCCAGCAGTAATACAGGGGGACTCGGAAACACCATATATTTT. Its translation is CASSNTGGLGNTIYF.

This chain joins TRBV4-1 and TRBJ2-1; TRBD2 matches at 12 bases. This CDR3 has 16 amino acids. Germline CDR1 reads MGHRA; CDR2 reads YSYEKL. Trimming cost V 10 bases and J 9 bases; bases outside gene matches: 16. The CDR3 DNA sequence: TGCGCCACGTTCCCGGAGGCTAGCGGGAGGGCCGGTGAGCAGTTCTTC. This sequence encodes CATFPEASGRAGEQFF.

Written as DNA, the CDR3 is TGTGCCAGCAGCTCGAGAATAGCCAAAAACATTCAGTACTTC. It specifies CASSSRIAKNIQYF. This chain uses TRBV7-8 with TRBJ2-4; D unclear. Per the germline V gene, CDR1 is SGHVS and CDR2 is FQNEAQ. CDR3 length equals 14 residues. The V gene lost 4 bases and the J gene lost 0 bases, with 7 bases spanning the gap.

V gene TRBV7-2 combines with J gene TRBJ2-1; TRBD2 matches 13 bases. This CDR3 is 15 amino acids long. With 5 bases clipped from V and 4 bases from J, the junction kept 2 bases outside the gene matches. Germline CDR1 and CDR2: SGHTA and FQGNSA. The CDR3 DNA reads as TGTGCCAGCAGCCAGGGACTAGCGGGGTACAATGAGCAGTTCTTC. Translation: CASSQGLAGYNEQFF.

CDR3: CASSVSIGQGGVSGRTVAKNIQYF. The CDR3 DNA reads TGTGCCAGTAGTGTCAGTATCGGACAGGGGGGTGTTAGCGGGAGGACCGTAGCCAAAAACATTCAGTACTTC. The rearrangement uses TRBV19 and TRBJ2-4, with D perhaps matching TRBD1 or TRBD2 (10 bases each). V was trimmed by 5 bases and J by 0 bases, leaving 38 bases between them. This CDR3 comprises 24 residues. CDR1 is LNHDA and CDR2 is SQIVND in the germline V gene (reference sequence).

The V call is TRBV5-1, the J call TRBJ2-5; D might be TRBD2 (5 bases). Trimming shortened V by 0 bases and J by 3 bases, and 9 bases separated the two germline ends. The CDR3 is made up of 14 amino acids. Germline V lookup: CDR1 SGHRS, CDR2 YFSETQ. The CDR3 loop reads CASSLGGVEETQYF. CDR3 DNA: TGCGCCAGCAGCTTGGGGGGAGTTGAAGAGACCCAGTACTTC.

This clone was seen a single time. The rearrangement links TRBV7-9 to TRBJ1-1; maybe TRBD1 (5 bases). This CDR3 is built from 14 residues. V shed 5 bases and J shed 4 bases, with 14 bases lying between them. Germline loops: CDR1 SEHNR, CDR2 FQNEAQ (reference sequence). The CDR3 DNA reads TGTGCCAGCAGCCGGGGGGTCGGTGGCACTGAAGCTTTCTTT. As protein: CASSRGVGGTEAFF.

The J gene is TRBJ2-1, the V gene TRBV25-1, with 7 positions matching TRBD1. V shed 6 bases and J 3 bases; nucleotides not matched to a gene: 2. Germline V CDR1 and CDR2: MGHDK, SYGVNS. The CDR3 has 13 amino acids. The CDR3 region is CASRGDSYNEQFF. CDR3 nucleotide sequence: TGTGCCAGCAGGGGGGACAGCTACAATGAGCAGTTCTTC.

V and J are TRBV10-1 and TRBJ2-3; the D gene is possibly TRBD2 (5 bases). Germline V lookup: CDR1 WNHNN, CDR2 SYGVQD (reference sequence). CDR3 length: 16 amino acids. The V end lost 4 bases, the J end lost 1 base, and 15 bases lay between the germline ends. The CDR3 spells CASSGRSPRGTDTQYF. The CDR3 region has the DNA TGCGCCAGCAGTGGAAGGTCTCCGAGGGGCACAGATACGCAGTATTTT.

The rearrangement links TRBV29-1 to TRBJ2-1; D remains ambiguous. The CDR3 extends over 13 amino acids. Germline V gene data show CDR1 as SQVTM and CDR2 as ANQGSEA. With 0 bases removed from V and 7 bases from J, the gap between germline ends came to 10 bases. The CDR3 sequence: CSVEDARENEQFF. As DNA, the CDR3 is TGCAGCGTTGAAGATGCCCGCGAGAATGAGCAGTTCTTC.

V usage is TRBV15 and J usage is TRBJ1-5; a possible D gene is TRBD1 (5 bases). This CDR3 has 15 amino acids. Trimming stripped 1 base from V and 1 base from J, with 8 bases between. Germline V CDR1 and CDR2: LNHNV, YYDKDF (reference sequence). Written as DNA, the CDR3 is TGTGCCACCAGCAGAGGGGGGGGGAGCAATCAGCCCCAGCATTTT. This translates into CATSRGGGSNQPQHF.

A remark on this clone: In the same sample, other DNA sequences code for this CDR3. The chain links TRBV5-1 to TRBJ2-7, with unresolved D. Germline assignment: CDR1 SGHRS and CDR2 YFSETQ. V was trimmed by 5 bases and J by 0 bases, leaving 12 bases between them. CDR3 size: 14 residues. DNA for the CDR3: TGCGCCAGCAGACTTGGTGACAACTCCTACGAGCAGTACTTC. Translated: CASRLGDNSYEQYF.

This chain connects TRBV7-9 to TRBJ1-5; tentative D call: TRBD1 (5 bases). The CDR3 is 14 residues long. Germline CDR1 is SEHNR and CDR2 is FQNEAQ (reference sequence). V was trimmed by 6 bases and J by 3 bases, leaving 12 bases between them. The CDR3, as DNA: TGTGCCAGCAGGGGACCGGGAGCCAATCAGCCCCAGCATTTT. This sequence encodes CASRGPGANQPQHF.

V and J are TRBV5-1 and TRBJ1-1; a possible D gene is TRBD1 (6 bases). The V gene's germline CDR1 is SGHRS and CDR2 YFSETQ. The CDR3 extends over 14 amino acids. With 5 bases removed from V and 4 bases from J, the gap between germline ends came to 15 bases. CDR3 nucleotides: TGCGCCAGCAGTCGGGGGGCTGGGAGCACTGAAGCTTTCTTT. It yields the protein CASSRGAGSTEAFF.